The 5 T cell receptor beta chains reported below all come from one sample, sequenced in a study of PD-1 blockade in classical Hodgkin lymphoma. In every patient, relapse followed autologous stem cell transplantation, while exposure to brentuximab vedotin differed. The method was immunoSEQ multiplex PCR; TCRdb's version includes in-frame clones alone and lacks a portion of them. The sample consists of around 19,000 clones, roughly 89% of them appearing once. The starting material was peripheral blood mononuclear cells (PBMCs), obtained before the second cycle of nivolumab. The source of these receptors is a human donor with classical Hodgkin lymphoma.

The J gene is TRBJ1-6, the V gene TRBV5-1; 9 bases match TRBD1. The CDR3 consists of 16 residues. V shed 0 bases and J 6 bases; nucleotides not matched to a gene: 4. The germline CDR1 and CDR2 sequences are SGHRS and YFSETQ. The CDR3 reads CASSLEGTGSNSPLHF. CDR3 sequence (DNA): TGCGCCAGCAGCTTGGAGGGGACAGGGAGTAATTCACCCCTCCACTTT.

The CDR3 nucleotides are TGTGCCATCAGTGGGACAGGGCATCAGCCCCAGCATTTT. Protein product: CAISGTGHQPQHF. The chain couples TRBV10-3 to TRBJ1-5; TRBD1 matches at 8 bases. This CDR3 is built from 13 residues. Trimming at V came to 4 bases and at J to 5 bases, leaving 1 base not matched to a gene. Germline V gene lookup returns CDR1 ENHRY and CDR2 SYGVKD.

The chain uses TRBV27 and TRBJ2-2, with TRBD1 identical over 8 bases. Unmatched junction bases numbered 11, after V lost 3 bases and J lost 8 bases. The CDR3 is made up of 16 amino acids. The germline V gene encodes CDR1 MNHEY and CDR2 SMNVEV (reference sequence). The chain's CDR3 is CASSLSGTGVVGELFF. In DNA form, the CDR3 reads TGTGCCAGCAGTTTGTCCGGGACAGGAGTTGTGGGGGAGCTGTTTTTT.

A single count supports this clone. The rearrangement links TRBV4-2 to TRBJ1-4; D remains ambiguous. The ends were cut back, 0 bases at V and 8 bases at J, with 13 bases in the middle. The CDR3 runs to 15 residues. Germline CDR1 reads LGHNA; CDR2 reads YNFKEQ. The CDR3 nucleotides are TGTGCCAGCAGCCAAGATCTCCAAGCGGGGGAAAAACTGTTTTTT. This gives the protein CASSQDLQAGEKLFF.

The V and J genes are TRBV6-5 and TRBJ1-1, with a tentative D call TRBD1 (6 bases). The length of the CDR3 is 15 residues. CDR1 is MNHEY, CDR2 SVGAGI, per germline. The V and J ends lost 5 bases and 4 bases respectively, with 17 bases between them. The CDR3 loop reads CASSTWTDLGTEAFF. In DNA, the CDR3 is TGTGCCAGCAGTACCTGGACAGATTTGGGCACTGAAGCTTTCTTT.